This entry describes one TCR beta chain. TCRdb's table, derived via immunoSEQ multiplex PCR, lists solely in-frame clones and lacks some. The table includes approximately 21,000 clones, approximately 90% detected once. The sample originates from a study of T cell changes during pregnancy in multiple sclerosis. The germline V and J ends were trimmed by 5 bases and 5 bases, with 15 bases remaining between them. CDR3 length equals 14 residues. In germline, CDR1 is SGHNT, CDR2 YENEEA. The clonotype originates from a female donor in good health, enrolled as a control in a pregnancy study. The specimen was CD8+ T cells from peripheral blood mononuclear cells, collected in the third trimester of pregnancy. This chain joins TRBV11-3 and TRBJ2-5; D is possibly TRBD1 (5 bases). The CDR3 sequence is CASSPMRQPETQYF. DNA of the CDR3: TGTGCCAGCAGCCCCATGCGACAGCCCGAGACCCAGTACTTC. The whole variable domain, remainder taken from reference TRBV11-3 and TRBJ2-5, is EAGVVQSPRYKIIEKKQPVAFWCNPISGHNTLYWYLQNLGQGPELLIRYENEEAVDDSQLPKDRFSAERLKGVDSTLKIQPAELGDSAVYLCASSPMRQPETQYFGPGTRLLVL.